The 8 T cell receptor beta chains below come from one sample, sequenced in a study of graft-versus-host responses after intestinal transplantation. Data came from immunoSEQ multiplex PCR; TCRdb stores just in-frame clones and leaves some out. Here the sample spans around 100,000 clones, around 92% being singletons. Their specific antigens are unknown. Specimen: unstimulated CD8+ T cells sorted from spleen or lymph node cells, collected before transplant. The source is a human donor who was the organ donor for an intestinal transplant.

CDR3 sequence: CASSGSGVSYNEQFF. The CDR3 region has the DNA TGTGCCAGTAGTGGAAGCGGGGTCTCCTACAATGAGCAGTTCTTC. This sequence joins TRBV19 and TRBJ2-1; 7 positions agree with TRBD2. The V and J ends lost 5 bases and 0 bases, in that order; junction bases with no gene match: 4. Germline assignment: CDR1 LNHDA and CDR2 SQIVND (reference sequence). The CDR3 length is 15 residues.

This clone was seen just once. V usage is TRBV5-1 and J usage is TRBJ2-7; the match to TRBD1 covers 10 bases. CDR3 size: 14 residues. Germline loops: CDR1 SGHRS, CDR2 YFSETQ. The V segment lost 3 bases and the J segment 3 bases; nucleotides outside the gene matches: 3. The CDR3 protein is CASSWGQGIYEQYF. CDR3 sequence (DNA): TGCGCCAGCAGCTGGGGACAGGGGATCTACGAGCAGTACTTC.

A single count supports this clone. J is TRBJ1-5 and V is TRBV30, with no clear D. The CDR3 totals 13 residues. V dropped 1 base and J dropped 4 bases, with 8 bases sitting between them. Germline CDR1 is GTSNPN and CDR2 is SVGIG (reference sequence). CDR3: CAWSDERNQPQHF. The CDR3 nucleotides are TGTGCCTGGAGTGACGAGCGAAATCAGCCCCAGCATTTT.

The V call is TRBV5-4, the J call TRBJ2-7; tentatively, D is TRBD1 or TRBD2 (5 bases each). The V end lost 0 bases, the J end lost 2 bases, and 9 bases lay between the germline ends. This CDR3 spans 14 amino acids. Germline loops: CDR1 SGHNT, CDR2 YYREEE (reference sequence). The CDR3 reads CASSLGGFTYEQYF. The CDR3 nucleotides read TGTGCCAGCAGCTTGGGGGGGTTCACCTACGAGCAGTACTTC.

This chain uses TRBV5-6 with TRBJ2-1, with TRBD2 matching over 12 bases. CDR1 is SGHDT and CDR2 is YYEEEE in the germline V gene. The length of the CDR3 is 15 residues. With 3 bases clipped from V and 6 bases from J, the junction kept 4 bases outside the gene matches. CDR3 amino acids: CASSSSGRAPNEQFF. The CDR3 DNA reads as TGTGCCAGCAGCTCTAGCGGGAGGGCCCCCAATGAGCAGTTCTTC. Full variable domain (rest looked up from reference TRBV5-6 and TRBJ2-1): DAGVTQSPTHLIKTRGQQVTLRCSPKSGHDTVSWYQQALGQGPQFIFQYYEEEERQRGNFPDRFSGHQFPNYSSELNVNALLLGDSALYLCASSSSGRAPNEQFFGPGTRLTVL.

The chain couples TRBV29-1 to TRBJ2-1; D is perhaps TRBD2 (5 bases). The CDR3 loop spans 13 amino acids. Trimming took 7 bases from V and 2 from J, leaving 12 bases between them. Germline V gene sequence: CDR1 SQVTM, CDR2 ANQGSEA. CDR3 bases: TGCAGCGACTTAGCGTTAACCTACAATGAGCAGTTCTTC. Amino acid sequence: CSDLALTYNEQFF.

The CDR3 region is CASSLAPLAGNIQYF. In DNA form, the CDR3 reads TGTGCCAGCAGCTTGGCCCCACTAGCTGGAAACATTCAGTACTTC. V is TRBV5-6 and J is TRBJ2-4, with D tentatively TRBD2 (6 bases). This CDR3 contains 15 residues. The V gene's germline CDR1 is SGHDT and CDR2 YYEEEE. The V end lost 0 bases, the J end lost 6 bases, and 13 bases lay between the germline ends.

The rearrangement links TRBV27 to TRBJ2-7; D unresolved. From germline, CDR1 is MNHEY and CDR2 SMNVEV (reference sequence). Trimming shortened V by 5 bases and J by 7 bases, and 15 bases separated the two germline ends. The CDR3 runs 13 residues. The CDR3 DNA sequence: TGTGCCAGCAGTCGAGGTAGTGGGTATGAGCAGTACTTC. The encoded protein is CASSRGSGYEQYF.